Described below is a single T cell receptor (beta chain) sequence and its context. The antigen remains undetermined. The approximately 120-subject validation cohort, separate from the roughly 700-subject first cohort, included the donors. The assay was immunoSEQ multiplex PCR, and TCRdb's table has in-frame clones only and misses some. The sample yields about 150,000 clones, approximately 86% seen once. The CDR3 consists of 14 residues. Germline V lookup: CDR1 MNHEY, CDR2 SVGAGI. V lost 2 bases to trimming and J lost 6 bases, with 11 bases between them. The sample is drawn from a study of cytomegalovirus exposure and HLA in healthy donors. Findings of the study overall: TCR clusters originating in the first cohort tended to co-occur in the 120 validation repertoires, according to a later analysis. Most TCR sequences were rare, but some public TCRs occurred in many donors. Associated with cytomegalovirus, according to the listing, were 170 or so TCR beta chains.

This TCR derives from a man between 18 and 29 years old in good health and CMV-seropositive. The chain has TRBV6-5 and TRBJ2-1; D uncertain. The sequenced sample consisted of PBMCs. This CDR3 is CASSYADSANEQFF. In DNA, the CDR3 is TGTGCCAGCAGTTACGCCGACTCGGCCAATGAGCAGTTCTTC.